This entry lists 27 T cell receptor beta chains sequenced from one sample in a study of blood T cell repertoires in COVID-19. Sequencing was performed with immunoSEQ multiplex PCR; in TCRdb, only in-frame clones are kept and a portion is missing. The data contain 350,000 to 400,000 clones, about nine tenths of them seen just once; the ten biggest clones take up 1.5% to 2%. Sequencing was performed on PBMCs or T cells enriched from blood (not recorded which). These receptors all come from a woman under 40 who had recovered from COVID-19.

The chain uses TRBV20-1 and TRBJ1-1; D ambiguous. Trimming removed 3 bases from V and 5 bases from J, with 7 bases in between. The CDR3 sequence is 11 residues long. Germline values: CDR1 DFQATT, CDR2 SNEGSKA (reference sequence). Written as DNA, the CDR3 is TGCAGTGCTAGTTCCAGGACTGAAGCTTTCTTT. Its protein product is CSASSRTEAFF.

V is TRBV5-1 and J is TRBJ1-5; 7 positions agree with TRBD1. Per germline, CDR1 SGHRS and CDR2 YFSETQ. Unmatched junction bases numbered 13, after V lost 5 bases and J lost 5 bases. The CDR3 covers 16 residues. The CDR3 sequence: CASRLGTEGFDQPQHF. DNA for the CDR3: TGCGCCAGCAGACTAGGGACAGAGGGTTTCGATCAGCCCCAGCATTTT.

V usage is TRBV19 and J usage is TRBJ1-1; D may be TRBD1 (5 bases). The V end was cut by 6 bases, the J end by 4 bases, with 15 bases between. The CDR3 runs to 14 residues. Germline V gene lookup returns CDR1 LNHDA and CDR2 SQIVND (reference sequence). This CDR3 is CASSRSGGSTEAFF. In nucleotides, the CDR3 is TGTGCCAGTAGCAGGTCGGGGGGGAGCACTGAAGCTTTCTTT. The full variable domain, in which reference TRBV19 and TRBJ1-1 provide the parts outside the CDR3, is DGGITQSPKYLFRKEGQNVTLSCEQNLNHDAMYWYRQDPGQGLRLIYYSQIVNDFQKGDIAEGYSVSREKKESFPLTVTSAQKNPTAFYLCASSRSGGSTEAFFGQGTRLTVV.

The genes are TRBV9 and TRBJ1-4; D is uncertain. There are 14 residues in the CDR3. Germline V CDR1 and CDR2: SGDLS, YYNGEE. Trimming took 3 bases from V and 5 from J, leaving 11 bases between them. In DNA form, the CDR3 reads TGTGCCAGCAGCGCTGAACACGAAAATGAAAAACTGTTTTTT. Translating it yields CASSAEHENEKLFF.

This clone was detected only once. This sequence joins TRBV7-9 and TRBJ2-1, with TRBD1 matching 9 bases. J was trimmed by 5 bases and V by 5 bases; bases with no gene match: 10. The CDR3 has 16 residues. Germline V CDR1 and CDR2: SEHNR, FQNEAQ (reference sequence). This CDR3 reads CASSQTAGTGNNEQFF. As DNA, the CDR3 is TGTGCCAGCAGCCAAACCGCCGGGACAGGGAACAATGAGCAGTTCTTC.

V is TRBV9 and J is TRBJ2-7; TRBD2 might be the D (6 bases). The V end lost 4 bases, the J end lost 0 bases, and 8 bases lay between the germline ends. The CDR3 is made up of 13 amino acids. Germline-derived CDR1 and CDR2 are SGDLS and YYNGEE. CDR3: CASSWGDSYEQYF. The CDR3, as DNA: TGTGCCAGCAGCTGGGGGGACTCCTACGAGCAGTACTTC.

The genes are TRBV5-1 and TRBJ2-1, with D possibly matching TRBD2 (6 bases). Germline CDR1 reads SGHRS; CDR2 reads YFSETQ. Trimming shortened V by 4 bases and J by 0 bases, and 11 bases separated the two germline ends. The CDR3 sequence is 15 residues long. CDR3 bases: TGCGCCAGCAGCGCCGGGACTTCCTCCTACAATGAGCAGTTCTTC. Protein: CASSAGTSSYNEQFF.

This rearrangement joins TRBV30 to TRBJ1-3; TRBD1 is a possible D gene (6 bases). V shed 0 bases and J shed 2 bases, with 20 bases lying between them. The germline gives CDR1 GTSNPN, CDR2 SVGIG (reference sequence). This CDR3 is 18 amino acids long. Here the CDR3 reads CAWSVLPLGTTTGNTIYF. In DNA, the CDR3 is TGTGCCTGGAGTGTATTACCCCTCGGGACAACCACTGGAAACACCATATATTTT.

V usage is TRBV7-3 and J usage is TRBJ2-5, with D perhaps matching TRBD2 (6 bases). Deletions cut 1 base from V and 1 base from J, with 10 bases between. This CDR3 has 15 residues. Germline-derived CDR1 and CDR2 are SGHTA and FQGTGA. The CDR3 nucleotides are TGTGCCAGCAGCTTAATCGGGGGAGTCCAAGAGACCCAGTACTTC. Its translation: CASSLIGGVQETQYF.

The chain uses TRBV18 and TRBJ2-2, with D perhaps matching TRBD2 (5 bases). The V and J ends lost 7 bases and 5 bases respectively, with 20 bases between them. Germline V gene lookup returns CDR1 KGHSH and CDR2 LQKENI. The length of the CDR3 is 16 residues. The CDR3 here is CASFKRETLGTGELFF. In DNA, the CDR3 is TGTGCCAGCTTCAAGAGGGAGACCCTGGGGACCGGGGAGCTGTTTTTT.

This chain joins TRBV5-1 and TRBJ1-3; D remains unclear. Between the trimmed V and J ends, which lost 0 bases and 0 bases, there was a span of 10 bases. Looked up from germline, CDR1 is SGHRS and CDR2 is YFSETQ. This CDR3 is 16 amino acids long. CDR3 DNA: TGCGCCAGCAGCTTGGCCGAACAAAGCTCTGGAAACACCATATATTTT. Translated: CASSLAEQSSGNTIYF.

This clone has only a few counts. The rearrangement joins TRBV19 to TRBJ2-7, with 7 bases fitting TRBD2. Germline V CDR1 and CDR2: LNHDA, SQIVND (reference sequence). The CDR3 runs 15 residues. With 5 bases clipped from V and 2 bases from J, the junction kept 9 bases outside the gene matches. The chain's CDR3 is CASSHSGGYAYEQYF. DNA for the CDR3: TGTGCCAGTAGTCACTCCGGGGGGTATGCCTACGAGCAGTACTTC.

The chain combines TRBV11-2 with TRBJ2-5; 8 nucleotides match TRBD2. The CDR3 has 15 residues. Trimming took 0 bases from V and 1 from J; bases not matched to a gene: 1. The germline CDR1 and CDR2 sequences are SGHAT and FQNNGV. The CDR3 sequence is CASSLDRGGQETQYF. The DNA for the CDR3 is TGTGCCAGCAGCTTAGACCGGGGGGGCCAAGAGACCCAGTACTTC.

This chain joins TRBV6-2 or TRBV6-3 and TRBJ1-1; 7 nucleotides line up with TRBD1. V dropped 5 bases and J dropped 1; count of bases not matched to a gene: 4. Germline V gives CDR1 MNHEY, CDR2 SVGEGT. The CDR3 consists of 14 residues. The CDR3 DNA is TGTGCCAGCAGTGGGGACAGATCGAACACTGAAGCTTTCTTT. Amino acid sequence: CASSGDRSNTEAFF.

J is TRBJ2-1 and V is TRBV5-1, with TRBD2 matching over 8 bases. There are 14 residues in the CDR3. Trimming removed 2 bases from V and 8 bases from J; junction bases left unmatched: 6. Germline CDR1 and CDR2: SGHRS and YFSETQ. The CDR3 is CASSFGLASDEQFF. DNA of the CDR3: TGCGCCAGCAGCTTCGGACTAGCCTCCGATGAGCAGTTCTTC.

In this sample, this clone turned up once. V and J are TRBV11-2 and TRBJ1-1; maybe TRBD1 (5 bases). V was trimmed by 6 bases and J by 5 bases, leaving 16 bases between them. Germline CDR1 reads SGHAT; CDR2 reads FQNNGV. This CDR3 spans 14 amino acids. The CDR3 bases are TGTGCCAGCAGGCGCGGGAGGGGATCGACTGAAGCTTTCTTT. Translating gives CASRRGRGSTEAFF.

The CDR3, as DNA: TGTGCCAGTCGTTTTACAGGGAACACCGGGGAGCTGTTTTTT. This encodes CASRFTGNTGELFF. The chain joins TRBV9 to TRBJ2-2; possibly TRBD1 for D (5 bases). This CDR3 has 14 residues. Germline V CDR1 and CDR2: SGDLS, YYNGEE. V was cut by 8 bases and J by 1 base, with 12 bases left in between.

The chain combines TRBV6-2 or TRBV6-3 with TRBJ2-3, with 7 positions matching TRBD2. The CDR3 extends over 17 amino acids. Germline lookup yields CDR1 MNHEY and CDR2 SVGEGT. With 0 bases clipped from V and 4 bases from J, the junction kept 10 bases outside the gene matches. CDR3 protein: CASSYSLDGGKPDTQYF. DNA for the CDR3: TGTGCCAGCAGTTACTCACTCGACGGGGGGAAACCAGATACGCAGTATTTT.

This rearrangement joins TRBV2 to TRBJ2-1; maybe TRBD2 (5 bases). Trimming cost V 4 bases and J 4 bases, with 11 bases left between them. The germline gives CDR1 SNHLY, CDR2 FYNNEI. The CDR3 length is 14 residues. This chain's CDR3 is CASSVNGLYNEQFF. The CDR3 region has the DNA TGTGCCAGCAGTGTCAACGGACTTTACAATGAGCAGTTCTTC.

This CDR3 is CASSQGTGYTF. The CDR3 DNA follows: TGTGCCAGCAGCCAAGGGACAGGCTACACCTTC. The rearrangement uses TRBV3-1 (or the pseudogene TRBV3-2) and TRBJ1-2, with TRBD1 as a possible D gene (5 bases). V was pared by 1 base and J by 8 bases, with 5 bases between. The CDR3 has 11 residues. The germline V gene has CDR1 LGHDT and CDR2 YNNKEL (reference sequence).

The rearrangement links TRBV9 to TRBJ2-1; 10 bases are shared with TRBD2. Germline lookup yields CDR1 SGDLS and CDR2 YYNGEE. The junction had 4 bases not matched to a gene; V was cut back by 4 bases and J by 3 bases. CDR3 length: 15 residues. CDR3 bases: TGTGCCAGCAGCTCGAGCGGGGGGGGCTACAATGAGCAGTTCTTC. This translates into CASSSSGGGYNEQFF.

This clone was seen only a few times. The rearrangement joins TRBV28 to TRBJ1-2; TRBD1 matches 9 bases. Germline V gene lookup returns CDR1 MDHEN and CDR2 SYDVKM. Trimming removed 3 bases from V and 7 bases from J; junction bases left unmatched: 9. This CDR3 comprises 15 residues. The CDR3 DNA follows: TGTGCCAGCAGTTTGGCCGACAGGGGGGGGAGTGGCTACACCTTC. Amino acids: CASSLADRGGSGYTF.

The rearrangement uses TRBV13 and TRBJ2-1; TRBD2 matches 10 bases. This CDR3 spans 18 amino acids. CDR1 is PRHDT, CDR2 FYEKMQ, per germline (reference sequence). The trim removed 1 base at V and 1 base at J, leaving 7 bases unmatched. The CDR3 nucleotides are TGTGCCAGCAGCTTAGTGGTCCGAGCGGGAGGGTCCTACAATGAGCAGTTCTTC. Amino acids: CASSLVVRAGGSYNEQFF.

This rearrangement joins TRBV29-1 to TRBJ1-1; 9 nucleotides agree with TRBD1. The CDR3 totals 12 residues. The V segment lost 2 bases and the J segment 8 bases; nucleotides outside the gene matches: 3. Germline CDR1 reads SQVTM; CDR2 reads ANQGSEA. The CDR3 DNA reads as TGCAGCGTTGAATGGGACAGGGTGGAAGCTTTCTTT. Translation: CSVEWDRVEAFF. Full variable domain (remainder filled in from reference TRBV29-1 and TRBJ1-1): SAVISQKPSRDICQRGTSLTIQCQVDSQVTMMFWYRQQPGQSLTLIATANQGSEATYESGFVIDKFPISRPNLTFSTLTVSNMSPEDSSIYLCSVEWDRVEAFFGQGTRLTVV.

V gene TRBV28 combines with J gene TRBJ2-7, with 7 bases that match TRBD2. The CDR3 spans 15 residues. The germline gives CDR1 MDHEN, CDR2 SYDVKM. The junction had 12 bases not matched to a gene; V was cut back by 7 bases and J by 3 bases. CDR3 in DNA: TGTGCCAGCACCTGGGGGGGTCAAGTAAACTACGAGCAGTACTTC. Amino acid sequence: CASTWGGQVNYEQYF. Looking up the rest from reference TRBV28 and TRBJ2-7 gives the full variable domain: DVKVTQSSRYLVKRTGEKVFLECVQDMDHENMFWYRQDPGLGLRLIYFSYDVKMKEKGDIPEGYSVSREKKERFSLILESASTNQTSMYLCASTWGGQVNYEQYFGPGTRLTVT.

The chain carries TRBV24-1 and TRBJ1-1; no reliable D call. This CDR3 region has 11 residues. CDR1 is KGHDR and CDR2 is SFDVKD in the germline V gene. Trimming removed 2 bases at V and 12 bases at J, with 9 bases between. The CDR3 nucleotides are TGTGCCACCAGTGATTCCTTCGTTACTTTCTTT. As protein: CATSDSFVTFF.

The CDR3 region is CASSPTGLGGNTIYF. Written as DNA, the CDR3 is TGCGCCAGCAGCCCGACAGGGCTCGGGGGAAACACCATATATTTT. The V and J genes are TRBV5-1 and TRBJ1-3; 7 bases agree with TRBD1. After removal of 4 bases from V and 4 bases from J, the junction contained 8 bases not matched to a gene. The length of the CDR3 is 15 residues. Germline loops: CDR1 SGHRS, CDR2 YFSETQ.